Below are 17 T cell receptor beta chains sequenced from a single sample in a study of blood T cell repertoires in COVID-19 (TCRdb year 2020). The receptor library was made with the immunoSEQ multiplex PCR assay. The clones in this table, taken by TCRdb from immuneACCESS, are in-frame only. Not every clone is retained; where verified, under half of the shortfall comes from an unresolved V gene, and the cause of the rest is unknown. In all, the sample holds 76,000 or so clones, and around nine tenths of those were seen once. The ten largest clones take up under 6.5% of the sample. Sequencing was performed on peripheral blood. The receptors come from a human donor in a cohort sampled during active COVID-19.

The CDR3 nucleotides are TGTGCCAGCAGATGGACAGGGGGCAACAATGAGCAGTTCTTC. This codes for CASRWTGGNNEQFF. The chain recombines TRBV6-5 with TRBJ2-1; 11 bases are a match to TRBD1. Trimming took 6 bases from V and 5 from J; bases not matched to a gene: 3. The CDR3 runs 14 residues. Germline loops: CDR1 MNHEY, CDR2 SVGAGI.

The chain joins TRBV3-1 (or the pseudogene TRBV3-2) to TRBJ1-2; D unclear. Germline V gene sequence: CDR1 LGHDT, CDR2 YNNKEL (reference sequence). Trimming left V 4 bases short and J 1 base short, with 10 bases between. The CDR3 totals 14 residues. This CDR3 reads CASSPPGSNYGYTF. The CDR3 coding sequence is TGTGCCAGCAGCCCCCCCGGGAGTAACTATGGCTACACCTTC.

J is TRBJ2-3 and V is TRBV4-2; perhaps TRBD2 as D (6 bases). CDR1 and CDR2 from the germline V gene are LGHNA and YNFKEQ. V was clipped by 0 bases and J by 2 bases, with 15 bases between them. This CDR3 has 17 residues. The CDR3 DNA reads TGTGCCAGCAGCCAAGATCCCGCGGGGACTCACACAGATACGCAGTATTTT. It codes for CASSQDPAGTHTDTQYF.

This clone was counted once. V gene TRBV5-1 combines with J gene TRBJ1-2; D is possibly TRBD1 (6 bases). The CDR3 runs to 15 residues. Trimming removed 0 bases at V and 0 bases at J, with 9 bases between. Germline CDR1 reads SGHRS; CDR2 reads YFSETQ. The CDR3 bases are TGCGCCAGCAGCTTGGTAGGGGGATCTAACTATGGCTACACCTTC. Amino acid sequence: CASSLVGGSNYGYTF.

The rearrangement joins TRBV5-1 to TRBJ2-3; 8 bases match TRBD2. J was trimmed by 0 bases and V by 7 bases; bases with no gene match: 10. CDR1 and CDR2 (germline): SGHRS, YFSETQ. This CDR3 is 16 amino acids long. This CDR3 is CASGPGGPPSTDTQYF. DNA of the CDR3: TGCGCCAGCGGTCCGGGGGGGCCCCCTAGCACAGATACGCAGTATTTT.

The CDR3 DNA is TGTGCCACCAGCAGAGATAGTGGGGACAGGGCAGGGGCCCAGTACTTC. Its translation is CATSRDSGDRAGAQYF. The V and J genes are TRBV15 and TRBJ2-5, with 9 bases aligning to TRBD1. The CDR3 runs to 16 residues. Germline assignment: CDR1 LNHNV and CDR2 YYDKDF (reference sequence). The trim removed 0 bases at V and 9 bases at J, leaving 11 bases unmatched.

This chain links TRBV5-1 with TRBJ1-5; 10 bases agree with TRBD1. The length of the CDR3 is 15 residues. CDR1 SGHRS and CDR2 YFSETQ come from the germline V gene. V trimming: 3 bases; J trimming: 4 bases; junction bases outside the gene matches: 4. The CDR3 region has the DNA TGCGCCAGCAGCTGGGGACAGGGGACGAATCAGCCCCAGCATTTT. Translating it yields CASSWGQGTNQPQHF.

The J gene is TRBJ2-7, the V gene TRBV7-9; TRBD1 matches 9 bases. The germline V gene encodes CDR1 SEHNR and CDR2 FQNEAQ (reference sequence). J gave up 4 bases and V 4 bases, and 5 bases lay outside the gene matches. This CDR3 is built from 14 residues. The DNA of the CDR3 is TGTGCCAGCAGCTCTACAGGGGGCTGGTACGAGCAGTACTTC. Protein: CASSSTGGWYEQYF.

V is TRBV6-5 and J is TRBJ2-2; possibly TRBD1 for D (5 bases). Trimming removed 6 bases at V and 1 base at J, with 12 bases between. The germline gives CDR1 MNHEY, CDR2 SVGAGI. The CDR3 loop spans 15 amino acids. CDR3 in DNA: TGTGCCAGCAGCTTCCTGGACAAGAACACCGGGGAGCTGTTTTTT. Its protein product is CASSFLDKNTGELFF.

V usage is TRBV4-3 and J usage is TRBJ2-5; 9 bases are a match to TRBD2. Germline CDR1 and CDR2: LGHNA and YSLEER. V was pared by 0 bases and J by 3 bases, with 8 bases of the junction left unmatched. The CDR3 runs to 17 residues. The CDR3 sequence: CASSQDIQRGAKETQYF. The CDR3 DNA sequence: TGCGCCAGCAGCCAAGATATTCAGCGGGGGGCCAAAGAGACCCAGTACTTC.

The chain is built from TRBV10-3 and TRBJ2-3; D is undetermined. The V gene lost 7 bases and the J gene lost 1 base, with 9 bases spanning the gap. The CDR3 is made up of 13 amino acids. Germline-derived CDR1 and CDR2 are ENHRY and SYGVKD. CDR3 in DNA: TGTGCCATCACAGGCGTAGGCACAGATACGCAGTATTTT. Its translation: CAITGVGTDTQYF.

The rearrangement uses TRBV5-1 and TRBJ2-7, with 16 bases identical to TRBD2. Trimming removed 3 bases from V and 6 bases from J; junction bases left unmatched: 3. Germline V CDR1 and CDR2: SGHRS, YFSETQ. This CDR3 comprises 15 residues. CDR3 nucleotides: TGCGCCAGCAGCTGGGGACTAGCGGGGGGGAGCGAGCAGTACTTC. Its protein is CASSWGLAGGSEQYF. Complete variable domain (other parts from reference TRBV5-1 and TRBJ2-7): KAGVTQTPRYLIKTRGQQVTLSCSPISGHRSVSWYQQTPGQGLQFLFEYFSETQRNKGNFPGRFSGRQFSNSRSEMNVSTLELGDSALYLCASSWGLAGGSEQYFGPGTRLTVT.

The chain couples TRBV25-1 to TRBJ2-5; TRBD2 might be the D (5 bases). Trimming shortened V by 3 bases and J by 1 base, and 12 bases separated the two germline ends. The germline gives CDR1 MGHDK, CDR2 SYGVNS. This CDR3 spans 15 amino acids. In DNA, the CDR3 is TGTGCCAGCAGTGATTCTAGCTGGCTCCAAGAGACCCAGTACTTC. Protein sequence: CASSDSSWLQETQYF.

V and J are TRBV29-1 and TRBJ2-5; the match to TRBD1 covers 11 bases. With V trimmed by 5 bases and J by 2 bases, 4 bases remained unmatched. The CDR3 loop spans 14 amino acids. The germline CDR1 and CDR2 sequences are SQVTM and ANQGSEA. The CDR3 bases are TGCAGCGTTCTCGGGACAGGGGGACAAGAGACCCAGTACTTC. Translated, it gives CSVLGTGGQETQYF.

V gene TRBV7-2 combines with J gene TRBJ2-3, with 12 bases matching TRBD1. The CDR3 runs 19 residues. CDR1 and CDR2 from the germline V gene are SGHTA and FQGNSA. The V segment lost 2 bases and the J segment 5 bases; nucleotides outside the gene matches: 14. CDR3 in amino acids: CASSLPTPGTGGRVDTQYF. The DNA of the CDR3 is TGTGCCAGCAGCTTACCGACACCAGGGACAGGGGGCAGGGTAGATACGCAGTATTTT.

This chain joins TRBV2 and TRBJ2-5; D is possibly TRBD1 (5 bases). The CDR3 length is 13 residues. Germline CDR1 is SNHLY and CDR2 is FYNNEI. Trimming removed 6 bases from V and 4 bases from J, with 12 bases in between. The DNA of the CDR3 is TGTGCCAGCAGGGGTCAGGGCGTAGAGACCCAGTACTTC. This codes for CASRGQGVETQYF.

The rearrangement uses TRBV9 and TRBJ2-3; TRBD2 matches at 10 bases. Germline loops: CDR1 SGDLS, CDR2 YYNGEE. This CDR3 has 19 residues. The ends lost 0 bases at V and 3 bases at J; junction bases unmatched: 13. CDR3 bases: TGTGCCAGCAGCGTAGGTGTCCAGCGGGGGGGCCGGGGGACAGATACGCAGTATTTT. Translation gives CASSVGVQRGGRGTDTQYF.